What follows are 21 T cell receptor beta chains derived from one specimen sequenced in a study of cytomegalovirus exposure and HLA in healthy donors. The PCR ran on 60 Vbeta and 13 Jbeta primers. Assay used: immunoSEQ multiplex PCR; TCRdb lists only in-frame clones, some missing. The sample lists under 250,000 clones; about 85% were seen once. The sequenced sample was PBMCs. These receptors were taken from a girl aged 2-9 years in good health and CMV-seronegative.

This rearrangement joins TRBV5-1 to TRBJ2-7, with 12 positions matching TRBD2. V lost 4 bases to trimming and J lost 6 bases; unmatched junction nucleotides: 5. Germline CDR1 is SGHRS and CDR2 is YFSETQ. The length of the CDR3 is 14 residues. In DNA, the CDR3 is TGCGCCAGCAGCCCTCGACTAGCGGGAGCCGAGCAGTACTTC. Amino acid sequence: CASSPRLAGAEQYF.

The chain recombines TRBV11-2 with TRBJ2-1; 12 bases are a match to TRBD1. CDR1 and CDR2 from the germline V gene are SGHAT and FQNNGV. The CDR3 is 15 residues long. V lost 5 bases and J lost 9; bases outside the gene matches: 8. DNA of the CDR3: TGTGCCAGCAGCCTAGGCGGGACAGGGGGCAGTGAGCAGTTCTTC. Its translation is CASSLGGTGGSEQFF.

A few counts support this clone. The chain has TRBV29-1 and TRBJ1-5; 9 bases line up with TRBD1. This CDR3 spans 15 amino acids. The trim removed 7 bases at V and 2 bases at J, leaving 9 bases unmatched. From germline, CDR1 is SQVTM and CDR2 ANQGSEA. CDR3 nucleotides: TGCAGCGCCGTTTCCCGGACAGGGGGCAATCAGCCCCAGCATTTT. Protein sequence: CSAVSRTGGNQPQHF. The variable domain in full, completed from reference TRBV29-1 and TRBJ1-5, reads SAVISQKPSRDICQRGTSLTIQCQVDSQVTMMFWYRQQPGQSLTLIATANQGSEATYESGFVIDKFPISRPNLTFSTLTVSNMSPEDSSIYLCSAVSRTGGNQPQHFGDGTRLSIL.

The J gene is TRBJ2-6, the V gene TRBV29-1; 9 nucleotides agree with TRBD1. This CDR3 has 15 residues. Per germline, CDR1 SQVTM and CDR2 ANQGSEA. Germline trimming cut 4 bases from V and 2 bases from J; bases unmatched to any gene: 3. The CDR3 loop is CSVGQGGAGANVLTF. Written as DNA, the CDR3 is TGCAGCGTTGGACAGGGGGGAGCTGGGGCCAACGTCCTGACTTTC.

V and J are TRBV7-9 and TRBJ2-2, with a possible D match to TRBD1 (6 bases). The CDR3 contains 16 residues. CDR1 and CDR2 from the germline V gene are SEHNR and FQNEAQ (reference sequence). V was pared by 1 base and J by 0 bases, with 9 bases between. CDR3 coding DNA: TGTGCCAGCAGCTTAGGGGGGACAACGAACACCGGGGAGCTGTTTTTT. Translating it yields CASSLGGTTNTGELFF.

The rearrangement links TRBV6-1 to TRBJ2-7; 9 bases fit TRBD1. Germline trimming cut 0 bases from V and 3 bases from J; bases unmatched to any gene: 3. Germline V gene lookup returns CDR1 MNHNS and CDR2 SASEGT. The CDR3 has 15 amino acids. The DNA for the CDR3 is TGTGCCAGCAGTGAAGCGCTGACAGGGGGCTACGAGCAGTACTTC. Translating it yields CASSEALTGGYEQYF.

The chain links TRBV7-9 to TRBJ2-2, with D maybe TRBD2 (6 bases). The germline CDR1 and CDR2 sequences are SEHNR and FQNEAQ (reference sequence). With 5 bases removed from V and 4 bases from J, the gap between germline ends came to 17 bases. The CDR3 loop spans 16 amino acids. DNA for the CDR3: TGTGCCAGCAGCACTCGTGGAGGGACCAGCACCGGGGAGCTGTTTTTT. This translates into CASSTRGGTSTGELFF.

This clone was recorded only once. The rearrangement uses TRBV5-4 and TRBJ2-7; 7 bases match TRBD1. Germline CDR1 and CDR2: SGHNT and YYREEE (reference sequence). The CDR3 length is 16 residues. The V gene end was trimmed by 3 bases and the J gene end by 5 bases; junction bases not matched to a gene: 14. The CDR3 DNA follows: TGTGCCAGCAGCTCCCCAGGTAGGACAGGTGACCACGAGCAGTACTTC. It specifies CASSSPGRTGDHEQYF.

V and J are TRBV10-1 and TRBJ1-2; D is perhaps TRBD1 (5 bases). The CDR3 has 13 amino acids. Trimming left V 2 bases short and J 6 bases short, with 10 bases between. The V gene's germline CDR1 is WNHNN and CDR2 SYGVQD (reference sequence). CDR3: CASSERGRDGYTF. In nucleotides, the CDR3 is TGCGCCAGCAGTGAGAGGGGCAGGGATGGCTACACCTTC.

The chain employs TRBV7-3 and TRBJ2-5; D possibly corresponds to TRBD2 (6 bases). With 5 bases removed from V and 5 bases from J, the gap between germline ends came to 12 bases. Germline V gene lookup returns CDR1 SGHTA and CDR2 FQGTGA. This CDR3 is 13 amino acids long. The CDR3 reads CASSLTRPETQYF. CDR3 nucleotides: TGTGCCAGCAGCCTGACTAGGCCGGAGACCCAGTACTTC.

The rearrangement joins TRBV19 to TRBJ1-5; 9 bases match TRBD1. Germline-derived CDR1 and CDR2 are LNHDA and SQIVND (reference sequence). This CDR3 has 17 residues. With 1 base clipped from V and 4 bases from J, the junction kept 8 bases outside the gene matches. Written as DNA, the CDR3 is TGTGCCAGTAGTATAGGCTGGGGACAGGGCTTTAATCAGCCCCAGCATTTT. Translating it yields CASSIGWGQGFNQPQHF.

The gene calls are TRBV25-1 and TRBJ1-4, with 8 bases matching TRBD1. CDR1 and CDR2 from the germline V gene are MGHDK and SYGVNS. The CDR3 contains 16 residues. The ends lost 3 bases at V and 5 bases at J; junction bases unmatched: 8. The CDR3 loop is CASSEPPRDRNEKLFF. The CDR3 DNA sequence: TGTGCCAGCAGTGAGCCTCCCCGGGACAGGAATGAAAAACTGTTTTTT.

The chain links TRBV4-1 to TRBJ2-4, with D maybe TRBD1 (6 bases). Germline V CDR1 and CDR2: MGHRA, YSYEKL. V lost 2 bases and J 4 bases, leaving 9 bases between the germline ends. The CDR3 covers 14 residues. In nucleotides, the CDR3 is TGCGCCAGCAGCCAACAGGACAGAAAAAACATTCAGTACTTC. Its protein product is CASSQQDRKNIQYF.

The chain is built from TRBV10-3 and TRBJ2-2; TRBD2 aligns across 15 bases. The CDR3 is 18 amino acids. The junction had 8 bases not matched to a gene; V was cut back by 3 bases and J by 6 bases. From germline, CDR1 is ENHRY and CDR2 SYGVKD. The CDR3 here is CAISDPGLAGGSSGELFF. The CDR3 DNA reads TGTGCCATCAGTGACCCGGGACTAGCGGGGGGATCGTCCGGGGAGCTGTTTTTT.

This clone was detected only once. The rearrangement uses TRBV5-1 and TRBJ2-1; 10 bases are a match to TRBD1. V dropped 0 bases and J dropped 3; count of bases not matched to a gene: 3. Germline V gene lookup returns CDR1 SGHRS and CDR2 YFSETQ. The CDR3 runs 16 residues. CDR3 nucleotides: TGCGCCAGCAGCTTGGAGGGACAGGGGTACTACAATGAGCAGTTCTTC. Its protein product is CASSLEGQGYYNEQFF.

This chain links TRBV7-9 with TRBJ2-2, with 9 bases matching TRBD1. Germline V gene lookup returns CDR1 SEHNR and CDR2 FQNEAQ (reference sequence). CDR3 length: 17 amino acids. V dropped 6 bases and J dropped 1; count of bases not matched to a gene: 9. The CDR3 nucleotides are TGTGCCAGCAGATTCCCGCCGGGACAGGGGAACACCGGGGAGCTGTTTTTT. It yields the protein CASRFPPGQGNTGELFF.

This clone has just one count. The chain links TRBV5-1 to TRBJ2-5; 12 positions agree with TRBD2. CDR3 size: 13 residues. The J segment lost 4 bases and the V segment lost 5 bases, leaving 0 bases of the junction unmatched. Germline CDR1 is SGHRS and CDR2 is YFSETQ. CDR3 DNA: TGCGCCAGCAGGACTAGCGGGAGAGAGACCCAGTACTTC. As protein: CASRTSGRETQYF.

This clone was found once. This chain links TRBV19 with TRBJ2-6; 8 bases line up with TRBD1. Per germline, CDR1 LNHDA and CDR2 SQIVND (reference sequence). V was clipped by 2 bases and J by 0 bases; unmatched bases: 6. This CDR3 has 18 residues. The CDR3 bases are TGTGCCAGTAGTATACAGGGGGCCTTTAGCTCTGGGGCCAACGTCCTGACTTTC. Translating gives CASSIQGAFSSGANVLTF.

This clone has a handful of counts. The rearrangement uses TRBV5-8 and TRBJ2-7, with unresolved D. Per the germline V gene, CDR1 is SGHTS and CDR2 is YDEGEE. V was trimmed by 0 bases and J by 1 base, leaving 14 bases between them. This CDR3 comprises 16 residues. CDR3 sequence: CASSLDAYGPSYEQYF. CDR3 bases: TGTGCCAGCAGCTTGGACGCGTATGGGCCTTCCTACGAGCAGTACTTC. Supplemented by reference TRBV5-8 and TRBJ2-7, the full variable domain reads EAGVTQSPTHLIKTRGQQATLRCSPISGHTSVYWYQQALGLGLQFLLWYDEGEERNRGNFPPRFSGRQFPNYSSELNVNALELEDSALYLCASSLDAYGPSYEQYFGPGTRLTVT.

This clone showed up just a few times. The chain links TRBV7-9 to TRBJ1-4, with D possibly matching TRBD1 (6 bases). V lost 5 bases and J lost 4, with 11 bases in between. The CDR3 length is 14 residues. Germline V lookup: CDR1 SEHNR, CDR2 FQNEAQ (reference sequence). Here the CDR3 reads CASSRDTHNEKLFF. The CDR3 bases are TGTGCCAGCAGCCGGGACACGCATAATGAAAAACTGTTTTTT.

The CDR3 DNA is TGCGCCAGCAGCTTAACAGGGGGCTCCTACAATGAGCAGTTCTTC. Translation: CASSLTGGSYNEQFF. The chain couples TRBV5-1 to TRBJ2-1; 8 positions agree with TRBD1. Germline values: CDR1 SGHRS, CDR2 YFSETQ. Trimming cost V 2 bases and J 0 bases; bases outside gene matches: 1. This CDR3 region has 15 residues. Full variable domain (missing parts from reference TRBV5-1 and TRBJ2-1): KAGVTQTPRYLIKTRGQQVTLSCSPISGHRSVSWYQQTPGQGLQFLFEYFSETQRNKGNFPGRFSGRQFSNSRSEMNVSTLELGDSALYLCASSLTGGSYNEQFFGPGTRLTVL.